These 22 T cell receptor beta chains were all obtained from the same sample, sequenced in a study of post-analysis software for immune sequencing data. Study observations and caveats: When patients were compared with controls, 4 or 5 TRBV segments were more frequent, TRBV5-6, TRBV5-1 and TRBV20-1 among them.

Antigens for these TCRs are unknown. Unique molecular identifiers were carried by the TCR beta cDNA libraries. TCRdb reprocessed the PCR reads with MiXCR, giving one entry per CDR3 protein. Found here are approximately 630,000 distinct CDR3 sequences, more than 50% of them singletons; the top ten hold about 11%. The sequenced sample consisted of blood. Receptor source: a girl aged 2 to 9 with multiple sclerosis.

V and J are TRBV20-1 and TRBJ1-3; D gene ambiguous. Germline V lookup: CDR1 DFQATT, CDR2 SNEGSKA (reference sequence). V dropped 6 bases and J dropped 3 bases, with 9 bases sitting between them. The CDR3 covers 12 residues. The CDR3 region is CSALTGGNTIYF. The CDR3 region has the DNA TGCAGTGCCCTGACGGGTGGAAACACCATATATTTT.

V usage is TRBV29-1 and J usage is TRBJ2-1; TRBD1 or TRBD2 may be the D gene (5 bases each). The length of the CDR3 is 13 residues. V gave up 5 bases and J gave up 7 bases, with 15 bases separating them. Germline CDR1 reads SQVTM; CDR2 reads ANQGSEA. The CDR3 loop is CSVPWGTTNEQFF. As DNA, the CDR3 is TGCAGCGTTCCCTGGGGGACCACGAATGAGCAGTTCTTC.

The rearrangement links TRBV7-6 to TRBJ2-1; TRBD2 agrees at 13 bases. The germline gives CDR1 SGHVS, CDR2 FNYEAQ. This CDR3 spans 16 amino acids. V gave up 5 bases and J gave up 5 bases; unmatched junction bases: 6. CDR3 amino acids: CASSAAGLAGDNEQFF. CDR3 bases: TGTGCCAGCAGCGCCGCAGGACTAGCGGGGGACAATGAGCAGTTCTTC.

The V gene is TRBV9, the J gene TRBJ2-2; D not certain. This CDR3 contains 14 residues. Germline loops: CDR1 SGDLS, CDR2 YYNGEE. Trimming left V 0 bases short and J 2 bases short, with 5 bases between. The CDR3 is CASSVATNTGELFF. The CDR3 coding sequence is TGTGCCAGCAGCGTAGCGACAAACACCGGGGAGCTGTTTTTT.

The V and J genes are TRBV7-9 and TRBJ2-7; a weak D match, TRBD2 (6 bases). Germline values: CDR1 SEHNR, CDR2 FQNEAQ (reference sequence). The V gene lost 4 bases and the J gene lost 2 bases, with 15 bases spanning the gap. CDR3 size: 15 residues. The CDR3 sequence: CASSSPRRGTYEQYF. Here the CDR3 DNA reads TGTGCCAGCAGCTCCCCCCGGCGGGGCACCTACGAGCAGTACTTC.

V and J are TRBV20-1 and TRBJ2-7; 9 nucleotides line up with TRBD1. The V gene end was trimmed by 6 bases and the J gene end by 7 bases; junction bases not matched to a gene: 16. Germline V gene sequence: CDR1 DFQATT, CDR2 SNEGSKA (reference sequence). This CDR3 region has 15 residues. CDR3 protein: CSANPAGQGYNEQYF. In DNA, the CDR3 is TGCAGTGCCAACCCCGCGGGACAGGGTTACAATGAGCAGTACTTC.

The V gene is TRBV20-1, the J gene TRBJ2-7, with D hard to call. This CDR3 is 13 amino acids long. Germline V lookup: CDR1 DFQATT, CDR2 SNEGSKA (reference sequence). Deletions cut 5 bases from V and 2 bases from J, with 13 bases between. The CDR3 region is CSASPTRTYEQYF. The CDR3 DNA sequence: TGCAGTGCTTCCCCCACCCGGACCTACGAGCAGTACTTC.

V usage is TRBV7-2 and J usage is TRBJ2-5; 7 nucleotides match TRBD2. J lost 1 base, V lost 4 bases, and 12 bases had no gene match. The CDR3 runs 17 residues. Germline-derived CDR1 and CDR2 are SGHTA and FQGNSA. The DNA of the CDR3 is TGTGCCAGCAGCTGTCCGTTGCGGCTAGCGGTCCAAGAGACCCAGTACTTC. Its translation is CASSCPLRLAVQETQYF.

This sequence joins TRBV7-2 and TRBJ2-7; 7 positions agree with TRBD2. Germline V gene data show CDR1 as SGHTA and CDR2 as FQGNSA. V was clipped by 4 bases and J by 0 bases; unmatched bases: 6. The CDR3 spans 15 residues. The DNA for the CDR3 is TGTGCCAGCAGCTCCCAGCGGGGACCCTCCTACGAGCAGTACTTC. Its protein product is CASSSQRGPSYEQYF.

V and J are TRBV5-1 and TRBJ2-5; 10 nucleotides match TRBD1. The CDR3 contains 16 residues. CDR1 SGHRS and CDR2 YFSETQ come from the germline V gene. Trimming cost V 0 bases and J 4 bases; bases outside gene matches: 6. Here the CDR3 DNA reads TGCGCCAGCAGCTTGGGACAGGGGGCGCTTCGAGAGACCCAGTACTTC. It encodes CASSLGQGALRETQYF.

The chain joins TRBV15 to TRBJ2-5; D tentatively fits TRBD1 or TRBD2 (5 bases each). CDR3 size: 15 residues. V was cut by 5 bases and J by 3 bases, with 16 bases left in between. Germline-derived CDR1 and CDR2 are LNHNV and YYDKDF (reference sequence). The CDR3 sequence: CATSLPPGREETQYF. In DNA form, the CDR3 reads TGTGCCACCAGCCTTCCACCGGGGCGGGAAGAGACCCAGTACTTC.

This chain uses TRBV4-2 with TRBJ2-1, with 10 bases matching TRBD2. The CDR3 consists of 16 residues. Germline loops: CDR1 LGHNA, CDR2 YNFKEQ. The junction had 7 bases not matched to a gene; V was cut back by 4 bases and J by 4 bases. The CDR3 loop reads CASSPTSGSKYNEQFF. The CDR3 bases are TGTGCCAGCAGCCCGACTAGCGGGTCAAAGTACAATGAGCAGTTCTTC.

In this sample, this clonotype turned up a few times. The rearrangement uses TRBV3-1 and TRBJ2-4, with 9 positions matching TRBD1. The J segment lost 9 bases and the V segment lost 0 bases, leaving 9 bases of the junction unmatched. The CDR3 consists of 16 residues. Germline V gives CDR1 LGHDT, CDR2 YNNKEL (reference sequence). For the CDR3, the DNA is TGTGCCAGCAGCCAAGAGGTTGGGGACAGGGCTTTCATTCAGTACTTC. It specifies CASSQEVGDRAFIQYF.

The chain couples TRBV11-2 to TRBJ1-4, with a tentative D call TRBD1 (5 bases). Trimming took off 5 bases at V and 8 bases at J, with 18 bases between the two ends. The CDR3 extends over 15 amino acids. CDR1 and CDR2 (germline): SGHAT, FQNNGV. The CDR3 reads CASSRTGGIEEKLFF. CDR3 coding DNA: TGTGCCAGCAGCCGCACGGGGGGGATTGAGGAAAAACTGTTTTTT.

The rearrangement links TRBV18 to TRBJ2-7, with D perhaps assigned TRBD1 or TRBD2 (5 bases each). Trimming shortened V by 0 bases and J by 2 bases, and 8 bases separated the two germline ends. CDR1 is KGHSH, CDR2 LQKENI, per germline. This CDR3 is 14 amino acids long. The CDR3 DNA follows: TGTGCCAGCTCACCACCTGAGGGACCCTACGAGCAGTACTTC. Translation: CASSPPEGPYEQYF.

The rearrangement joins TRBV20-1 to TRBJ2-5, with 8 bases matching TRBD1. The trim removed 5 bases at V and 1 base at J, leaving 3 bases unmatched. Looked up from germline, CDR1 is DFQATT and CDR2 is SNEGSKA (reference sequence). This CDR3 is built from 13 residues. The CDR3 DNA follows: TGCAGTGCTGCAGGACAGGGCCAAGAGACCCAGTACTTC. Its protein product is CSAAGQGQETQYF.

Only a few counts were recorded for this clonotype. Written as DNA, the CDR3 is TGCAGCGTTGCCGACAGGGGAGAGACCCAGTACTTC. This translates into CSVADRGETQYF. This chain joins TRBV29-1 and TRBJ2-5, with 8 positions matching TRBD1. J lost 4 bases, V lost 4 bases, and 2 bases had no gene match. This CDR3 region has 12 residues. Germline V gene sequence: CDR1 SQVTM, CDR2 ANQGSEA.

Worth noting for this clonotype: A junction boundary mismatches the germline segment, possibly from a read error. The J gene is TRBJ1-5, the V gene TRBV20-1; D unclear. The CDR3 covers 15 residues. Germline V gene data show CDR1 as DFQATT and CDR2 as SNEGSKA (reference sequence). Here the CDR3 DNA reads TGCAGTGCTGGAGATCGGGCCTCAAGCAATCAGCCCCAGCATTTT. This sequence encodes CSAGDRASSNQPQHF.

This chain uses TRBV6-5 with TRBJ2-5, with D possibly being TRBD2 (7 bases). The CDR3 sequence is 15 residues long. CDR1 and CDR2 from the germline V gene are MNHEY and SVGAGI. Trimming removed 6 bases at V and 5 bases at J, with 19 bases between. CDR3 region: CASSYRSAGAETQYF. The CDR3 region has the DNA TGTGCCAGCAGCTACCGCTCGGCGGGGGCGGAGACCCAGTACTTC.

In DNA form, the CDR3 reads TGTGCCATCAGCCGACTAGCGGATTACAATGAGCAGTTCTTC. Its protein is CAISRLADYNEQFF. The J gene is TRBJ2-1, the V gene TRBV10-3; 9 nucleotides match TRBD2. The germline V gene encodes CDR1 ENHRY and CDR2 SYGVKD. Trimming cost V 6 bases and J 4 bases; bases outside gene matches: 4. The length of the CDR3 is 14 residues.

The V call is TRBV11-2, the J call TRBJ2-7, with D perhaps matching TRBD1 (5 bases). Germline V CDR1 and CDR2: SGHAT, FQNNGV. The CDR3 runs to 13 residues. V lost 6 bases and J 5 bases, leaving 14 bases between the germline ends. CDR3 sequence (DNA): TGTGCCAGCAGTTTGGGCAGGGCAAACGAGCAGTACTTC. This codes for CASSLGRANEQYF.

This clonotype was counted only a few times. The chain has TRBV27 and TRBJ1-2; D not certain. V was clipped by 6 bases and J by 4 bases, with 9 bases between them. The CDR3 spans 12 residues. CDR1 and CDR2 (germline): MNHEY, SMNVEV (reference sequence). The CDR3 sequence is CASREGPYGYTF. In DNA form, the CDR3 reads TGTGCCAGCAGGGAGGGCCCCTATGGCTACACCTTC.